Shown below are 11 T cell receptor beta chains from a single sample sequenced in a study of T cell responses to AZD1222 COVID-19 vaccine (dated by TCRdb to the early 2020s). The time point label for this specimen denotes: baseline before first vaccination. The library relied on the immunoSEQ multiplex PCR assay. The clones in this table, taken by TCRdb from immuneACCESS, are in-frame only. Not every clone is retained; where verified, under half of the shortfall comes from an unresolved V gene, and the cause of the rest is unknown. The sample table contains 100,000 to 150,000 clones; only one count was recorded for about 86% of them. Of the sample, less than 15% is held by the ten largest clones. Sequenced here: peripheral blood, sampled on day 0 of AZD1222 vaccination. Receptor source: an adult in good health.

This rearrangement joins TRBV10-2 to TRBJ1-6; a possible D gene is TRBD1 (5 bases). V lost 3 bases, J lost 7 bases, and 7 bases lay in between. The CDR3 consists of 13 residues. Germline V CDR1 and CDR2: WSHSY, SAAADI. CDR3 sequence: CASSDRENSPLHF. The DNA of the CDR3 is TGCGCCAGCAGTGACAGGGAAAATTCACCCCTCCACTTT.

The chain carries TRBV5-1 and TRBJ1-2; D is unclear. The CDR3 has 15 amino acids. V was shortened by 0 bases and J by 0 bases, with 9 bases between the two germline ends. Germline lookup yields CDR1 SGHRS and CDR2 YFSETQ. The CDR3 loop reads CASSLGSRPNYGYTF. CDR3 DNA: TGCGCCAGCAGCTTGGGCAGCCGACCTAACTATGGCTACACCTTC.

The rearrangement uses TRBV9 and TRBJ1-2, with D possibly matching TRBD1 (5 bases). The CDR3 sequence is 13 residues long. CDR1 and CDR2 (germline): SGDLS, YYNGEE. V lost 3 bases to trimming and J lost 4 bases, with 10 bases between them. CDR3 protein: CASSAVGTYGYTF. CDR3 nucleotides: TGTGCCAGCAGCGCCGTCGGGACCTATGGCTACACCTTC.

J is TRBJ1-5 and V is TRBV10-3; no firm D call. V lost 4 bases and J 2 bases, leaving 12 bases between the germline ends. Germline-derived CDR1 and CDR2 are ENHRY and SYGVKD. The CDR3 extends over 15 amino acids. The CDR3 DNA is TGTGCCATCAGTGGGGTCGGCGTGGGCAATCAGCCCCAGCATTTT. It is translated as CAISGVGVGNQPQHF.

The chain is built from TRBV19 and TRBJ1-2, with D possibly matching TRBD1 (6 bases). In germline, CDR1 is LNHDA, CDR2 SQIVND (reference sequence). V was cut by 3 bases and J by 8 bases, with 25 bases left in between. The length of the CDR3 is 17 residues. CDR3 region: CASSIFALYRGGRGYTF. CDR3 coding DNA: TGTGCCAGTAGTATTTTTGCATTGTACCGAGGGGGAAGAGGCTACACCTTC.

This clone is a singleton in its sample. The V call is TRBV18, the J call TRBJ2-5; D not resolved. This CDR3 is 13 amino acids long. Trimming took 5 bases from V and 5 from J, leaving 12 bases between them. Germline V gives CDR1 KGHSH, CDR2 LQKENI. CDR3 in amino acids: CASSSLEQETQYF. CDR3 coding DNA: TGTGCCAGCTCATCCCTCGAACAGGAGACCCAGTACTTC.

This chain links TRBV19 with TRBJ2-1; TRBD2 agrees at 11 bases. The CDR3 is 16 residues long. Germline CDR1 is LNHDA and CDR2 is SQIVND (reference sequence). V lost 5 bases and J lost 0; bases outside the gene matches: 3. Here the CDR3 reads CASSLAGGNSYNEQFF. CDR3 nucleotides: TGTGCCAGTAGTCTAGCGGGAGGAAACTCCTACAATGAGCAGTTCTTC.

The chain links TRBV7-2 to TRBJ1-1; D gene unclear. CDR3 length: 14 amino acids. Germline V gene data show CDR1 as SGHTA and CDR2 as FQGNSA. Trimming removed 1 base at V and 1 base at J, with 7 bases between. CDR3 bases: TGTGCCAGCAGCTTAGTTTCGTCGAACACTGAAGCTTTCTTT. This codes for CASSLVSSNTEAFF. The full variable domain, with the rest looked up from reference TRBV7-2 and TRBJ1-1, is GAGVSQSPSNKVTEKGKDVELRCDPISGHTALYWYRQSLGQGLEFLIYFQGNSAPDKSGLPSDRFSAERTGGSVSTLTIQRTQQEDSAVYLCASSLVSSNTEAFFGQGTRLTVV.

The chain combines TRBV30 with TRBJ1-2; the D gene is possibly TRBD1 (5 bases). This CDR3 region has 17 residues. V shed 3 bases and J shed 4 bases, with 24 bases lying between them. Looked up from germline, CDR1 is GTSNPN and CDR2 is SVGIG (reference sequence). The CDR3 DNA reads TGTGCCTGGAGATATACTATGGGGGTCAGGCCGCCCTATGGCTACACCTTC. Residues: CAWRYTMGVRPPYGYTF.

The gene calls are TRBV9 and TRBJ2-3, with D possibly being TRBD2 (6 bases). Between the trimmed V and J ends, which lost 0 bases and 4 bases, there was a span of 12 bases. This CDR3 spans 15 amino acids. CDR1 is SGDLS, CDR2 YYNGEE, per germline. The CDR3 bases are TGTGCCAGCAGCGTAGGGGGCGGGATTGCAGATACGCAGTATTTT. Protein: CASSVGGGIADTQYF.

V usage is TRBV7-2 and J usage is TRBJ2-7, with no clear D. Germline V gene lookup returns CDR1 SGHTA and CDR2 FQGNSA. V was pared by 1 base and J by 3 bases, with 16 bases between. The CDR3 is made up of 16 amino acids. As DNA, the CDR3 is TGTGCCAGCAGCTTAGACCCCCAGCGCTCACTCTACGAGCAGTACTTC. Translation: CASSLDPQRSLYEQYF.